A selection of T cell receptor beta chains follows, all from one sample in a study of OX40 agonist ivuxolimab in advanced cancers. Generated by immunoSEQ multiplex PCR, the TCRdb table keeps only in-frame clones and is missing some. The sample contains under 50,000 clones, more than 75% of which appear only once. The sample in question was CD4+ or CD8+ T cells sorted from blood, obtained in a trial of the OX40 agonist ivuxolimab. These receptors all stem from an adult with an advanced solid tumor such as melanoma, head and neck, liver or kidney cancer. Each CDR3 is given with its conserved first and last residue. The D gene is left open where the match is weak. A row's size may be missing; if present it is once, few, many or a size class.

D	V	size	J	DNA	CDR3
NA	TRBV19	NA	TRBJ1-4	TGTGCCAGTGGTGGGGCCTCGGCAACTAATGAAAAACTGTTTTTT	CASGGASATNEKLFF
NA	TRBV28	NA	TRBJ1-1	TGTGCCAGCAGTAGCCCGGGTGGAACTGAAGCTTTCTTT	CASSSPGGTEAFF
TRBD1	TRBV6-1	NA	TRBJ1-1	TGTGCCGCCACACACGGACAGGACACTGAAGCTTTCTTT	CAATHGQDTEAFF
NA	TRBV9	NA	TRBJ2-5	TGTGCCAGCAGCGTAGAGCGAGACACGGAGACCCAGTACTTC	CASSVERDTETQYF
TRBD1	TRBV19	NA	TRBJ2-7	TGTGCCAGTAGTAGGACAGGAGATTCTTACTCCTACGAGCAGTACTTC	CASSRTGDSYSYEQYF
NA	TRBV11-2	once	TRBJ2-7	TGTGCCAGCAGCCCGATCCGGTACAGATCCTACGAGCAGTACTTC	CASSPIRYRSYEQYF
NA	TRBV5-6	NA	TRBJ2-2	TGTGCCAGCAGCTTGGTCAGAGGAGGGACCGGGGAGCTGTTTTTT	CASSLVRGGTGELFF
NA	TRBV5-1	NA	TRBJ2-2	TGCGCCAGCAGCTTGGGGGGACACGACACCGGGGAGCTGTTTTTT	CASSLGGHDTGELFF
NA	TRBV6-1	NA	TRBJ2-1	TGTGCCTCCCAGTTTAGCAGCGGAACCTACAATGAGCAGTTCTTC	CASQFSSGTYNEQFF
NA	TRBV10-3	NA	TRBJ2-7	TGTGCCATCAGTGAGTCGGGGGGCTCCTACGAGCAGTACTTC	CAISESGGSYEQYF
NA	TRBV29-1	NA	TRBJ2-6	TGCAGCGTTGAACTGGGGTCTGGGGCCAACGTCCTGACTTTC	CSVELGSGANVLTF
TRBD1	TRBV29-1	NA	TRBJ2-1	TGCAGCGGGACGGGACAGGGGCCGAGAGGCTTCTACAATGAGCAGTTCTTC	CSGTGQGPRGFYNEQFF
TRBD2	TRBV23-1	once	TRBJ2-1	TGCGCCAGCAACCCGGGACTAGCGGTCAATGAGCAGTTCTTC	CASNPGLAVNEQFF
NA	TRBV19	NA	TRBJ1-5	TGTGCCAGTAGTCAACAGGGTAGGGGCAATCAGCCCCAGCATTTT	CASSQQGRGNQPQHF
NA	TRBV6-6	NA	TRBJ1-2	TGTGCCAGCAGTTACTCTTCGGGGTCTGAGGGCTACACCTTC	CASSYSSGSEGYTF
NA	TRBV10-2	NA	TRBJ2-5	TGCGCCAGCAGTGAGTCAGAATCGACAGAGACCCAGTACTTC	CASSESESTETQYF
NA	TRBV19	NA	TRBJ1-3	TGTGCCAGTAGTATAGATGGGACCTCTGGAAACACCATATATTTT	CASSIDGTSGNTIYF
NA	TRBV5-1	once	TRBJ2-7	TGCGCCAGCAGCTTGGAGGGTAGGAGCTCCTACGAGCAGTACTTC	CASSLEGRSSYEQYF
TRBD2	TRBV6-6	NA	TRBJ2-1	TGTGCCAGCACCAAGCAGACTAGCGGGGCGAACAATGAGCAGTTCTTC	CASTKQTSGANNEQFF
NA	TRBV6-5	NA	TRBJ1-1	TGTGCCAGCAGTTACTCGAATATGGCCAACACTGAAGCTTTCTTT	CASSYSNMANTEAFF
NA	TRBV9	few	TRBJ1-2	TGTGCCAGCAGCCCCGACAGCAACTATGGCTACACCTTC	CASSPDSNYGYTF
NA	TRBV19	NA	TRBJ1-1	TGTGCCAGTAGTAGAAAGGGGAACACTGAAGCTTTCTTT	CASSRKGNTEAFF
NA	TRBV5-1	few	TRBJ1-5	TGCGCCAGCAGCCCAGAGTGGCGGCACAGCAATCAGCCCCAGCATTTT	CASSPEWRHSNQPQHF
NA	TRBV6-1	NA	TRBJ1-5	TGTGCCAGCAGTGAAGCGATATTCGGGGGAAATCAGCCCCAGCATTTT	CASSEAIFGGNQPQHF
TRBD2	TRBV5-4	NA	TRBJ2-3	TGTGCCAGCACACGGTCGGGGGGTAGCACAGATACGCAGTATTTT	CASTRSGGSTDTQYF
NA	TRBV6-5	NA	TRBJ2-7	TGTGCCAGCAGGCCTGAGGGGTCCCCCTACGAGCAGTACTTC	CASRPEGSPYEQYF
NA	TRBV9	NA	TRBJ2-1	TGTGCCAGCAGCGTAGGGGATTGGGGTGAGCAGTTCTTC	CASSVGDWGEQFF
NA	TRBV6-5	NA	TRBJ1-2	TGTGCCAGCCTAGGACGGGGGGGCGATGGCTACACCTTC	CASLGRGGDGYTF
TRBD1	TRBV9	NA	TRBJ1-4	TGTGCCAGCAGCGTGGGACAGGGAAGTGAAAAACTGTTTTTT	CASSVGQGSEKLFF
NA	TRBV18	NA	TRBJ1-2	TGTGCCAGCTCACCTTCTCGTGACAGAAACTATGGCTACACCTTC	CASSPSRDRNYGYTF
NA	TRBV11-2	NA	TRBJ2-2	TGTGCCAGCAGCGCATATCGGGGCGCAGACACCGGGGAGCTGTTTTTT	CASSAYRGADTGELFF
TRBD1	TRBV5-1	NA	TRBJ1-6	TGCGCCAGCAACACGGGACAGGGGGCTTACTCACCCCTCCACTTT	CASNTGQGAYSPLHF
NA	TRBV14	NA	TRBJ2-3	TGTGCCAGCAGCCAAGTCACAGGGGGGGCAGATACGCAGTATTTT	CASSQVTGGADTQYF
TRBD2	TRBV27	NA	TRBJ2-1	TGTGCCAGCAGATCGGGACTAGCGGGAGGGGATGAGCAGTTCTTC	CASRSGLAGGDEQFF
NA	TRBV7-9	NA	TRBJ2-2	TGTGCCAGCAGCTTTTTGGGTTACACCGGGGAGCTGTTTTTT	CASSFLGYTGELFF
NA	TRBV15	NA	TRBJ1-2	TGTGCCACCAGCAGAGATCGGCAGTATGGCTACACCTTC	CATSRDRQYGYTF
NA	TRBV19	NA	TRBJ1-1	TGTGCCAGTATGGTAGGGCCCGGGAACACTGAAGCTTTCTTT	CASMVGPGNTEAFF
TRBD2	TRBV7-8	NA	TRBJ2-5	TGTGCCAGCAGCCCTACTAGCGGGAGGGAGACCCAGTACTTC	CASSPTSGRETQYF
NA	TRBV5-5	NA	TRBJ2-2	TGTGCCAGCAGGGGACAATTGGGCGGGGAGCTGTTTTTT	CASRGQLGGELFF
TRBD2	TRBV2	once	TRBJ2-5	TGTGCCAGCAGTGAAACTAGCGGGGGCCCAGAGACCCAGTACTTC	CASSETSGGPETQYF
NA	TRBV7-9	few	TRBJ2-5	TGTGCCAGCAGCGCCCAGGGTGGAGAGACCCAGTACTTC	CASSAQGGETQYF
TRBD1	TRBV5-4	NA	TRBJ1-3	TGTGCCAGCAGCTTGGAGGGGGCACGTGGAAACACCATATATTTT	CASSLEGARGNTIYF
NA	TRBV5-1	few	TRBJ2-7	TGCGCCAGCAGCTTCGAGCCAGCGGTCTACGAGCAGTACTTC	CASSFEPAVYEQYF